This TCR beta chain was documented in a study of early T cells in non-severe SARS-CoV-2 infection. Study-level information: Sequencing of unsorted whole blood was done on bulk RNA, leaving chains unpaired.

This clonotype was picked up many times. The CDR3 runs to 16 residues. Germline V gene lookup returns CDR1 WSHSY and CDR2 SAAADI. The trim removed 5 bases at V and 3 bases at J, leaving 8 bases unmatched. TCRdb reprocessed the 5' RACE reads via MiXCR and lists one record per CDR3 protein. The sample lists over 85,000 distinct CDR3 sequences, about 12% occurring once. Specimen: whole blood. This receptor was taken from an adult who was a healthcare worker with PCR-confirmed SARS-CoV-2 infection or an uninfected control (not recorded which). The chain recombines TRBV10-2 with TRBJ1-5; 9 bases match TRBD1. The CDR3 loop reads CASSTAGTGTNQPQHF. CDR3 nucleotides: TGCGCCAGCAGTACCGCGGGGACAGGGACCAATCAGCCCCAGCATTTT.